The source of this T cell receptor beta chain is a study of blood T cell repertoires in COVID-19. At the level of the study: Sites in the United States, Italy and Spain provided acute and convalescent COVID-19 samples.

Data came from immunoSEQ multiplex PCR; TCRdb stores just in-frame clones and leaves some out. The top ten hold 5.5% to 7% of the sample, which has under 200,000 clones, more than 75% seen once. V was pared by 7 bases and J by 2 bases, with 14 bases between. The CDR3 is 14 residues long. The chain combines TRBV23-1 with TRBJ1-1, with D tentatively TRBD1 (6 bases). TRBV23-1 is labeled an ORF, and its function is uncertain. The sequencing sample was made of peripheral blood. The receptor was isolated from a man in his forties with active or convalescent COVID-19. The CDR3 region is CASIQGRGNTEAFF. In nucleotides, the CDR3 is TGCGCCAGCATACAGGGACGGGGAAACACTGAAGCTTTCTTT.